This T cell receptor (beta chain) was recorded in a study of blood T cell repertoires in COVID-19. Looking at the study overall: Whether acute or convalescent, the COVID-19 samples came from the United States, Italy and Spain.

Trimming left V 4 bases short and J 0 bases short, with 13 bases between. CDR1 is SGHNT and CDR2 is YYREEE in the germline V gene (reference sequence). CDR3 size: 16 residues. As originally analysed: Amplification with reference gene primers provided the estimates of nucleated cell counts. Libraries were prepared by immunoSEQ multiplex PCR; TCRdb keeps only in-frame clonotypes and omits some of them. V and J calls and clone size come straight from that table; D and trimming were deduced from the DNA. The table shows roughly 100,000 clones, with roughly nine tenths occurring only once. This chain uses TRBV5-4 with TRBJ2-2; possibly TRBD2 for D (5 bases). The sample taken for sequencing was peripheral blood. The sequence derives from a human donor in a cohort sampled during active COVID-19. The CDR3 protein is CASSPEGIANTGELFF. DNA for the CDR3: TGTGCCAGCAGCCCCGAGGGAATCGCGAACACCGGGGAGCTGTTTTTT. Filled out from reference TRBV5-4 and TRBJ2-2, the complete variable domain reads ETGVTQSPTHLIKTRGQQVTLRCSSQSGHNTVSWYQQALGQGPQFIFQYYREEENGRGNFPPRFSGLQFPNYSSELNVNALELDDSALYLCASSPEGIANTGELFFGEGSRLTVL.